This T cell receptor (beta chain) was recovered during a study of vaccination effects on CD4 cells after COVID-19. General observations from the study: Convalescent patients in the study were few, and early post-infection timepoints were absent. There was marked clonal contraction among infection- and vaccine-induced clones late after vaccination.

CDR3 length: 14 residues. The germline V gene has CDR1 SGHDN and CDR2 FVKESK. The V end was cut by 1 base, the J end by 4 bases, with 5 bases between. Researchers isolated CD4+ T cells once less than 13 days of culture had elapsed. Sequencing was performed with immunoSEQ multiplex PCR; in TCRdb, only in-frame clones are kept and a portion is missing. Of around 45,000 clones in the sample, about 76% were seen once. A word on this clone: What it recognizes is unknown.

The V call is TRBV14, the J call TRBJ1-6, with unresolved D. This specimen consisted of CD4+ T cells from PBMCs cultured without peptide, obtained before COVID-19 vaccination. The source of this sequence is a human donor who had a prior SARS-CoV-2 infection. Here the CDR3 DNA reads TGTGCCAGCAGCCAAGGGCGGTATAATTCACCCCTCCACTTT. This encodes CASSQGRYNSPLHF.